This T cell receptor (beta chain) was found in a study of blood T cell repertoires in COVID-19. Turning to the study itself: The United States, Italy and Spain supplied acute and convalescent COVID-19 samples.

Losses at the gene ends were 0 bases for V and 3 bases for J; bases not matched to a gene: 2. Germline assignment: CDR1 SGHDN and CDR2 FVKESK. The CDR3 is 15 amino acids. As processed by the authors: For nucleated cells, counts were estimated from reference gene primer amplification. Data came from immunoSEQ multiplex PCR; TCRdb stores just in-frame clones and leaves some out. The V and J calls and the clone size are those of that table, but D and trimming were determined from the DNA. This sample has approximately 310,000 clones; around 87% occur once, and the top ten carry approximately 8.1%. This TCR was recovered from a woman between 50 and 59 years old who had recovered from COVID-19. The chain couples TRBV14 to TRBJ2-7, with 10 bases that match TRBD1. Sequences were obtained from peripheral blood. The CDR3 loop is CASSQEGQGFYEQYF. For the CDR3, the DNA is TGTGCCAGCAGCCAAGAGGGACAGGGGTTCTACGAGCAGTACTTC.